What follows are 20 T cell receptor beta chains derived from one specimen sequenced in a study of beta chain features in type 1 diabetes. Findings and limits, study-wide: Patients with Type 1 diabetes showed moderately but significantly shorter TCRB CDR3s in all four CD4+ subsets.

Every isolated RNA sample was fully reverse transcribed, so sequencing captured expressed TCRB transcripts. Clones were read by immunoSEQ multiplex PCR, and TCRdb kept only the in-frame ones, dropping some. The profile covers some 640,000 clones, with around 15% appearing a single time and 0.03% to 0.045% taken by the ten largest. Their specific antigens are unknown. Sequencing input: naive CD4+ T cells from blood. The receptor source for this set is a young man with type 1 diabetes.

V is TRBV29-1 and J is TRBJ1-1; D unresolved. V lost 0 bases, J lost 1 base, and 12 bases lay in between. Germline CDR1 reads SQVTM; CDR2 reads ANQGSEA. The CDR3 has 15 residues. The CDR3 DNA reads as TGCAGCGTTGAAGATGGGTACTGGGCGAACACTGAAGCTTTCTTT. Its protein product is CSVEDGYWANTEAFF. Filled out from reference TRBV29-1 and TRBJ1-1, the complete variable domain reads SAVISQKPSRDICQRGTSLTIQCQVDSQVTMMFWYRQQPGQSLTLIATANQGSEATYESGFVIDKFPISRPNLTFSTLTVSNMSPEDSSIYLCSVEDGYWANTEAFFGQGTRLTVV.

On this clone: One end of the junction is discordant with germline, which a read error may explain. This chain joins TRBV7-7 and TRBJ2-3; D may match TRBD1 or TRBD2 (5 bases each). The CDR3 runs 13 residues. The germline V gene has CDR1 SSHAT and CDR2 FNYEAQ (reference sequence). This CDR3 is CASSVGTAGTQYF. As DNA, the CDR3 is TGTGCTAGCAGCGTCGGGACGGCGGGTACGCAGTATTTT.

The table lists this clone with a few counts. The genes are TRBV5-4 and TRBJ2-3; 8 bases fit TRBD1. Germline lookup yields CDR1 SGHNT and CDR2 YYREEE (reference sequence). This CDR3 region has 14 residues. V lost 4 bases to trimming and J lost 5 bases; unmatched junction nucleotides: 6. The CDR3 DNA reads TGTGCCAGCAGCCTTGGACAGGGAGAAGATACGCAGTATTTT. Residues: CASSLGQGEDTQYF. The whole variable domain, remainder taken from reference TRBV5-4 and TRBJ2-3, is ETGVTQSPTHLIKTRGQQVTLRCSSQSGHNTVSWYQQALGQGPQFIFQYYREEENGRGNFPPRFSGLQFPNYSSELNVNALELDDSALYLCASSLGQGEDTQYFGPGTRLTVL.

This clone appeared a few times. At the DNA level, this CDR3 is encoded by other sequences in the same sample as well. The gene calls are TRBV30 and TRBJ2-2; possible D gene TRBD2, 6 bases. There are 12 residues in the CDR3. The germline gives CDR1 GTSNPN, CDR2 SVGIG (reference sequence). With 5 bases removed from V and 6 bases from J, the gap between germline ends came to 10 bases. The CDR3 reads CAWGTFPGELFF. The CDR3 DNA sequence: TGTGCCTGGGGGACTTTTCCCGGGGAGCTGTTTTTT.

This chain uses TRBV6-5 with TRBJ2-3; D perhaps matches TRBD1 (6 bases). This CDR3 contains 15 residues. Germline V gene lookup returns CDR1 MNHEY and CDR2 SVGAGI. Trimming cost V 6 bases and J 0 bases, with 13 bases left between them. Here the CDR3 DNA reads TGTGCCAGCAGCGACAGGTTAGCTAGCACAGATACGCAGTATTTT. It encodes CASSDRLASTDTQYF.

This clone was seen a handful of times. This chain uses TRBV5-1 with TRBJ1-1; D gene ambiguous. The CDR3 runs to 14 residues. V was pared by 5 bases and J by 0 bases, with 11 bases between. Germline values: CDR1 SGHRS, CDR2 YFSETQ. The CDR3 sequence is CASRTDGMNTEAFF. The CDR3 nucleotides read TGCGCCAGCAGAACTGACGGTATGAACACTGAAGCTTTCTTT.

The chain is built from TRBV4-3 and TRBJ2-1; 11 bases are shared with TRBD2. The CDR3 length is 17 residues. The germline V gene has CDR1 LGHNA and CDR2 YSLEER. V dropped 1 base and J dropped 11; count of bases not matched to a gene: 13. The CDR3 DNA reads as TGCGCCAGCAGCCAAGCTTTAGCGGGGGGGATATTAATGAAGCAGTTCTTC. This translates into CASSQALAGGILMKQFF.

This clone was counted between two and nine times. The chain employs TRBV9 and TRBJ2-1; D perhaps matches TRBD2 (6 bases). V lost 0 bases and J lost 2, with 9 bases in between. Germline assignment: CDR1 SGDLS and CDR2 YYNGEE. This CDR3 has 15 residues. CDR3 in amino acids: CASSVVTSPYNEQFF. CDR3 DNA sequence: TGTGCCAGCAGCGTAGTTACTAGCCCCTACAATGAGCAGTTCTTC.

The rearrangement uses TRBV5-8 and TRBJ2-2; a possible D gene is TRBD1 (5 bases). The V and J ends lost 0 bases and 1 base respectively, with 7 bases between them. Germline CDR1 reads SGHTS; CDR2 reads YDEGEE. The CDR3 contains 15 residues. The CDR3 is CASSLGDRNTGELFF. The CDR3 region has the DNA TGTGCCAGCAGCTTGGGTGACAGGAACACCGGGGAGCTGTTTTTT.

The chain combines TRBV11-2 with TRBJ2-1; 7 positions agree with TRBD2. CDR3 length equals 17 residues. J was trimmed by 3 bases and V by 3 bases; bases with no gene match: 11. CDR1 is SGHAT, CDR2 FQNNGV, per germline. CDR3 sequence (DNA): TGTGCCAGCAGCTTGACTCTCGTTTCTAGCGGCTACAATGAGCAGTTCTTC. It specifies CASSLTLVSSGYNEQFF.

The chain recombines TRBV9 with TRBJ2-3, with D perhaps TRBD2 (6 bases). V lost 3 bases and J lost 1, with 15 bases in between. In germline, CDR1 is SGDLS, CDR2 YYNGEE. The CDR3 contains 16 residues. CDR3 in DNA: TGTGCCAGCAGCGGTTACGGGGGAACCCGCACAGATACGCAGTATTTT. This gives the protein CASSGYGGTRTDTQYF.

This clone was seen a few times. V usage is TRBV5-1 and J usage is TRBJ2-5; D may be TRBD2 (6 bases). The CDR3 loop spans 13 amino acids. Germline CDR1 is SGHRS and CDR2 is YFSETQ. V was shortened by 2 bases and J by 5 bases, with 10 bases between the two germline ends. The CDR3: CASSFRGGETQYF. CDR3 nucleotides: TGCGCCAGCAGCTTTCGAGGAGGGGAGACCCAGTACTTC.

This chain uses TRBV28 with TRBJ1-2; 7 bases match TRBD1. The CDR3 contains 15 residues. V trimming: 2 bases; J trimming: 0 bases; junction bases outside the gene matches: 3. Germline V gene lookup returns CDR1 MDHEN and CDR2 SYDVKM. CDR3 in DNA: TGTGCCAGCAGTTTAATCCAGGGGGCTAACTATGGCTACACCTTC. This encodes CASSLIQGANYGYTF.

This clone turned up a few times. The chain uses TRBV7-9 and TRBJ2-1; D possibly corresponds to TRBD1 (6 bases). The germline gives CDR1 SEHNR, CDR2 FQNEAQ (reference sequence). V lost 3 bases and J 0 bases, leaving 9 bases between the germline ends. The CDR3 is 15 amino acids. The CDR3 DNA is TGTGCCAGCAGCTTGACAGGATTCTCCTACAATGAGCAGTTCTTC. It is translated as CASSLTGFSYNEQFF.

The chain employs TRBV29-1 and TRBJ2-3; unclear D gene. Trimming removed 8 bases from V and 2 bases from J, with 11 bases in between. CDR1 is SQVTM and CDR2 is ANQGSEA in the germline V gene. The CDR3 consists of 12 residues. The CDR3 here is CSSGPVTDTQYF. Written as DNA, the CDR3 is TGCAGCTCTGGACCTGTCACAGATACGCAGTATTTT.

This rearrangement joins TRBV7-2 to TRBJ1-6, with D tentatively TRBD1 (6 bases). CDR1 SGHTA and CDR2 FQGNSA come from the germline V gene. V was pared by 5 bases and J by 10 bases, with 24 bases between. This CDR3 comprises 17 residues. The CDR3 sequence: CASSPTGTPTPGSPLHF. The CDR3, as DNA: TGTGCCAGCAGCCCAACCGGGACACCGACCCCGGGATCACCCCTCCACTTT.

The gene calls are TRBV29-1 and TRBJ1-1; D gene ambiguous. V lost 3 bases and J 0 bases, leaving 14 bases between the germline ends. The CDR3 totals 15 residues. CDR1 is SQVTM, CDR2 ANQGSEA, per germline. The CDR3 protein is CSVEWRLEMNTEAFF. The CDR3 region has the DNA TGCAGCGTTGAGTGGCGTTTGGAGATGAACACTGAAGCTTTCTTT.

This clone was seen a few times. The CDR3 nucleotides read TGTGCCAGCAGCTCACGGGACAGTCGAATGAACACTGAAGCTTTCTTT. Its protein product is CASSSRDSRMNTEAFF. The chain is built from TRBV7-2 and TRBJ1-1; 7 positions agree with TRBD1. Trimming at V came to 4 bases and at J to 0 bases, leaving 8 bases not matched to a gene. The germline V gene encodes CDR1 SGHTA and CDR2 FQGNSA. This CDR3 comprises 16 residues.

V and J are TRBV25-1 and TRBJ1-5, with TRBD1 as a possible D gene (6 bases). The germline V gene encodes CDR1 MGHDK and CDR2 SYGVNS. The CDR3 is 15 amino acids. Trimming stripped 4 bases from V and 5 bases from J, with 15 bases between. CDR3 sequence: CASSGSQGGYQPQHF. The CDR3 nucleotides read TGTGCCAGCAGTGGGTCACAGGGCGGCTATCAGCCCCAGCATTTT.

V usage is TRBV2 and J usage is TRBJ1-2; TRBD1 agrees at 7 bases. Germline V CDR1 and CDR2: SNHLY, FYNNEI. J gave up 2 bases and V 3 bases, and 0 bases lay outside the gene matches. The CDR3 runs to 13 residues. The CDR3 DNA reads TGTGCCAGCAGTGAGACAGGGAACTATGGCTACACCTTC. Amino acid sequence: CASSETGNYGYTF.